This T cell receptor beta chain was found in a study of shared clonotypes between healthy human individuals. This was a deep-level run. TCRdb's copy holds only in-frame clones and misses some; the assay was immunoSEQ multiplex PCR. The table has approximately 1.9 million clones, 85% to 95% seen once; the top ten hold about 1.6%. There are 13 residues in the CDR3. The V gene's germline CDR1 is SQVTM and CDR2 ANQGSEA. Deletions cut 7 bases from V and 1 base from J, with 12 bases between. Naive CD8 isolation took CD45RO-negative cells positively selected for CCR7 and excluded terminally differentiated effector memory CD45RA+ cells.

Material: naive CD8+ T cells from PBMCs. The chain recombines TRBV29-1 with TRBJ2-3; D gene unclear. This TCR was sampled from a man aged 18 to 30 in good health. Some clones in this sample may be carry-over from other donors' samples. The CDR3 here is CSALPDGTDTQYF. The CDR3, as DNA: TGCAGCGCCCTGCCGGATGGCACAGATACGCAGTATTTT.